The 25 T cell receptor beta chains reported below all come from one sample, sequenced in a study of blood T cell repertoires in COVID-19. TCRdb's table, derived via immunoSEQ multiplex PCR, lists solely in-frame clones and lacks some. There are 240,000 or so clones in the sample; nearly 90% occur only once, and roughly 0.8% lies in the top ten. What was sequenced was peripheral blood. The source of these receptors is a woman aged 25-40 years with acute or convalescent COVID-19.

The chain has TRBV19 and TRBJ2-7; 7 nucleotides line up with TRBD1. CDR3 length: 18 amino acids. V shed 6 bases and J 0 bases; nucleotides not matched to a gene: 17. CDR1 and CDR2 (germline): LNHDA, SQIVND (reference sequence). The CDR3 DNA reads TGTGCCAGTAGCGGCCGCCGAGCCTCCCGGGACAGCTCCTACGAGCAGTACTTC. This translates into CASSGRRASRDSSYEQYF.

This clone was recorded a few times. The chain has TRBV6-6 and TRBJ2-4, with TRBD2 matching over 7 bases. Germline CDR1 reads MNHNY; CDR2 reads SVGAGI (reference sequence). Trimming removed 7 bases from V and 0 bases from J; junction bases left unmatched: 6. The CDR3 contains 15 residues. In DNA form, the CDR3 reads TGTGCCAGCACCCAATTAGCGGGAGCCAAAAACATTCAGTACTTC. Its protein is CASTQLAGAKNIQYF.

This clone was observed a handful of times. The chain joins TRBV30 to TRBJ1-4, with D uncertain. Germline V gene data show CDR1 as GTSNPN and CDR2 as SVGIG (reference sequence). The CDR3 consists of 14 residues. V shed 0 bases and J shed 3 bases, with 8 bases lying between them. The CDR3 DNA sequence: TGTGCCTGGAGTGTACTCGGGGCTAATGAAAAACTGTTTTTT. Protein: CAWSVLGANEKLFF. The full variable domain, its missing parts supplied by reference TRBV30 and TRBJ1-4, is SQTIHQWPATLVQPVGSPLSLECTVEGTSNPNLYWYRQAAGRGLQLLFYSVGIGQISSEVPQNLSASRPQDRQFILSSKKLLLSDSGFYLCAWSVLGANEKLFFGSGTQLSVL.

This clone was detected only a few times. V usage is TRBV27 and J usage is TRBJ2-3; the match to TRBD1 covers 8 bases. The V gene end was trimmed by 5 bases and the J gene end by 2 bases; junction bases not matched to a gene: 6. CDR1 is MNHEY and CDR2 is SMNVEV in the germline V gene (reference sequence). The CDR3 runs to 15 residues. In DNA form, the CDR3 reads TGTGCCAGCAGTCCCGGACAGGGATACACAGATACGCAGTATTTT. It is translated as CASSPGQGYTDTQYF.

The chain has TRBV7-8 and TRBJ1-1, with TRBD1 matching 10 bases. Trimming at V came to 4 bases and at J to 7 bases, leaving 9 bases not matched to a gene. The CDR3 length is 15 residues. CDR1 is SGHVS, CDR2 FQNEAQ, per germline. The CDR3 coding sequence is TGTGCCAGCAGCTCCACCGGGACAGGGGCGGGTGAAGCTTTCTTT. Protein product: CASSSTGTGAGEAFF.

The CDR3 nucleotides read TGTGCCAGCAGTGAATTGGACAGGGGGATATACAATGAGCAGTTCTTC. This encodes CASSELDRGIYNEQFF. The chain links TRBV6-1 to TRBJ2-1, with 10 bases aligning to TRBD1. CDR1 is MNHNS and CDR2 is SASEGT in the germline V gene. V shed 2 bases and J 4 bases; nucleotides not matched to a gene: 5. The CDR3 covers 16 residues.

This chain uses TRBV19 with TRBJ1-2; the match to TRBD1 covers 7 bases. In germline, CDR1 is LNHDA, CDR2 SQIVND (reference sequence). V dropped 3 bases and J dropped 3; count of bases not matched to a gene: 7. CDR3 length: 15 amino acids. The CDR3 sequence is CASSIDRVPYYGYTF. The CDR3 nucleotides read TGTGCCAGTAGTATTGACAGGGTTCCGTACTATGGCTACACCTTC.

This clone was seen just once. The V gene is TRBV27, the J gene TRBJ2-3; the match to TRBD1 covers 7 bases. J was trimmed by 6 bases and V by 7 bases; bases with no gene match: 10. CDR1 is MNHEY and CDR2 is SMNVEV in the germline V gene (reference sequence). CDR3 length: 14 amino acids. CDR3 protein: CASTPTGFRDTQYF. CDR3 in DNA: TGTGCCAGCACCCCGACAGGGTTTAGGGATACGCAGTATTTT.

CDR3 protein: CASSHGVGGRASVEQYF. The CDR3 nucleotides read TGTGCCAGCAGCCATGGGGTCGGCGGGAGGGCCTCGGTAGAGCAGTACTTC. The genes are TRBV3-1 (or the pseudogene TRBV3-2) and TRBJ2-7; 9 positions match TRBD2. There are 17 residues in the CDR3. Germline V gene lookup returns CDR1 LGHDT and CDR2 YNNKEL (reference sequence). The trim removed 3 bases at V and 7 bases at J, leaving 16 bases unmatched.

V usage is TRBV25-1 and J usage is TRBJ2-2; no clear D. V was pared by 1 base and J by 3 bases, with 9 bases between. The length of the CDR3 is 15 residues. Germline CDR1 reads MGHDK; CDR2 reads SYGVNS. Here the CDR3 DNA reads TGTGCCAGCAGTGAATCAGACGACTACACCGGGGAGCTGTTTTTT. Translated: CASSESDDYTGELFF.

Points on this clone: Other DNA sequences in this specimen translate into the identical CDR3. The genes are TRBV3-1 (or the pseudogene TRBV3-2) and TRBJ2-7; a weak D match, TRBD1 (6 bases). The V and J ends lost 3 bases and 2 bases respectively, with 8 bases between them. CDR1 and CDR2 from the germline V gene are LGHDT and YNNKEL (reference sequence). CDR3 length equals 13 residues. CDR3 nucleotides: TGTGCCAGCAGCCAGGACAGTCCCTACGAGCAGTACTTC. Amino acid sequence: CASSQDSPYEQYF.

The gene calls are TRBV9 and TRBJ2-1; 7 bases are shared with TRBD2. The CDR3 is made up of 17 amino acids. Germline trimming cut 3 bases from V and 3 bases from J; bases unmatched to any gene: 12. Germline values: CDR1 SGDLS, CDR2 YYNGEE. CDR3 sequence (DNA): TGTGCCAGCAGCGAGGGCCCCGGGACTACCCTCTACAATGAGCAGTTCTTC. As protein: CASSEGPGTTLYNEQFF.

A single count supports this clone. CDR3 bases: TGTGCCAGCAGCGGCCGGGAGGCGGGAACCGGGGAGCTGTTTTTT. Amino acids: CASSGREAGTGELFF. The chain joins TRBV7-8 to TRBJ2-2; TRBD2 matches 7 bases. The CDR3 extends over 15 amino acids. J gave up 5 bases and V 5 bases, and 8 bases lay outside the gene matches. Germline CDR1 reads SGHVS; CDR2 reads FQNEAQ.

This clone appeared once. The chain uses TRBV23-1 and TRBJ1-1; 7 nucleotides match TRBD1. TRBV23-1 is noted as an ORF with a role that remains uncertain. The CDR3 has 15 amino acids. Trimming removed 2 bases from V and 0 bases from J; junction bases left unmatched: 3. The CDR3 region has the DNA TGCGCCAGCAGTCAACCCGACAGGGTGAACACTGAAGCTTTCTTT. This translates into CASSQPDRVNTEAFF.

J is TRBJ1-3 and V is TRBV15; 12 bases map to TRBD1. Unmatched junction bases numbered 4, after V lost 2 bases and J lost 2 bases. The CDR3 contains 17 residues. CDR1 and CDR2 from the germline V gene are LNHNV and YYDKDF (reference sequence). CDR3 loop: CATSRRDRGLTGNTIYF. The DNA of the CDR3 is TGTGCCACCAGCAGAAGGGACAGGGGGCTAACTGGAAACACCATATATTTT.

The J gene is TRBJ1-1, the V gene TRBV11-2; 7 nucleotides match TRBD1. The CDR3 spans 15 residues. Germline V gene sequence: CDR1 SGHAT, CDR2 FQNNGV. Trimming at V came to 4 bases and at J to 5 bases, leaving 10 bases not matched to a gene. CDR3 sequence (DNA): TGTGCCAGCAGCTCGATCATTCAGGGGGAGACTGAAGCTTTCTTT. Protein: CASSSIIQGETEAFF.

The DNA of the CDR3 is TGTGCCAGCAGCTTGGTAGCGGATGGCACTGAAGCTTTCTTT. Amino acids: CASSLVADGTEAFF. The V call is TRBV5-4, the J call TRBJ1-1; D ambiguous. The V end lost 0 bases, the J end lost 4 bases, and 10 bases lay between the germline ends. This CDR3 has 14 residues. Germline CDR1 reads SGHNT; CDR2 reads YYREEE (reference sequence).

This sequence joins TRBV7-3 and TRBJ2-3; 10 bases agree with TRBD2. Losses at the gene ends were 1 base for V and 1 base for J; bases not matched to a gene: 2. Germline-derived CDR1 and CDR2 are SGHTA and FQGTGA. The CDR3 has 16 residues. The CDR3 sequence is CASSLRAGGGTDTQYF. CDR3 nucleotide sequence: TGTGCCAGCAGCTTAAGAGCGGGAGGGGGCACAGATACGCAGTATTTT.

This rearrangement joins TRBV6-5 to TRBJ2-2; D gene uncertain. The CDR3 is made up of 14 amino acids. Germline CDR1 is MNHEY and CDR2 is SVGAGI. V was shortened by 2 bases and J by 4 bases, with 8 bases between the two germline ends. This chain's CDR3 is CASSYSTVTGELFF. The CDR3 DNA reads TGTGCCAGCAGTTACAGTACAGTCACCGGGGAGCTGTTTTTT.

This clone appeared a single time. The rearrangement links TRBV13 to TRBJ2-1; TRBD2 is a possible D gene (5 bases). This CDR3 is built from 16 residues. In germline, CDR1 is PRHDT, CDR2 FYEKMQ (reference sequence). V lost 5 bases and J lost 6, with 20 bases in between. The CDR3 loop reads CASSSWTQPFLNEQFF. DNA of the CDR3: TGTGCCAGCAGCAGTTGGACTCAACCATTCCTCAATGAGCAGTTCTTC.

This clone appeared a single time. The chain is built from TRBV19 and TRBJ1-2; D gene ambiguous. Germline V CDR1 and CDR2: LNHDA, SQIVND (reference sequence). The CDR3 has 13 residues. The V end was cut by 5 bases, the J end by 2 bases, with 9 bases between. CDR3 nucleotide sequence: TGTGCCAGTAGTTTTGGCAGGAACTATGGCTACACCTTC. The encoded protein is CASSFGRNYGYTF. Supplemented by reference TRBV19 and TRBJ1-2, the full variable domain reads DGGITQSPKYLFRKEGQNVTLSCEQNLNHDAMYWYRQDPGQGLRLIYYSQIVNDFQKGDIAEGYSVSREKKESFPLTVTSAQKNPTAFYLCASSFGRNYGYTFGSGTRLTVV.

This chain joins TRBV9 and TRBJ1-6, with D unclear. V gave up 0 bases and J gave up 8 bases, with 15 bases separating them. CDR1 is SGDLS and CDR2 is YYNGEE in the germline V gene. The CDR3 runs to 16 residues. The DNA for the CDR3 is TGTGCCAGCAGCGTAGGAGGGAGGAGCGGGGATTCACCCCTCCACTTT. Translation gives CASSVGGRSGDSPLHF.

J is TRBJ2-3 and V is TRBV19, with 10 bases aligning to TRBD2. From germline, CDR1 is LNHDA and CDR2 SQIVND (reference sequence). V dropped 5 bases and J dropped 0; count of bases not matched to a gene: 8. The CDR3 covers 17 residues. CDR3 region: CASSQLAGTTSTDTQYF. The CDR3 DNA reads as TGTGCCAGTAGTCAACTAGCGGGAACTACTAGCACAGATACGCAGTATTTT.

This clone was recorded once. The V and J genes are TRBV7-6 and TRBJ2-3; 11 positions agree with TRBD2. V shed 5 bases, J shed 5 bases, and the junction held 6 bases outside the gene matches. CDR3 length: 15 amino acids. Germline loops: CDR1 SGHVS, CDR2 FNYEAQ. The CDR3 region has the DNA TGTGCCAGCAGCCCCCTAGCGGGAGGTCGAGATACGCAGTATTTT. As protein: CASSPLAGGRDTQYF.

The chain links TRBV5-1 to TRBJ2-2, with TRBD1 as a possible D gene (6 bases). Germline lookup yields CDR1 SGHRS and CDR2 YFSETQ. The CDR3 spans 16 residues. The V end lost 2 bases, the J end lost 1 base, and 12 bases lay between the germline ends. The CDR3 region has the DNA TGCGCCAGCAGCTTAAGGACAGAAATGAACACCGGGGAGCTGTTTTTT. This encodes CASSLRTEMNTGELFF.